These 20 T cell receptor beta chains were all obtained from the same sample, sequenced in a study of vaccination effects on CD4 cells after COVID-19. Once cultured for 10 days, the cells underwent separation to obtain CD4+ T cells. No cognate antigen is known for these TCRs. Here immunoSEQ multiplex PCR was the method, and the copy in TCRdb shows in-frame clones only, minus some. Found here are 40,000 to 60,000 clones, 70% to 75% of them singletons; the top ten hold approximately 8.6%. The sample consisted of CD4+ T cells from PBMCs cultured without peptide, taken before COVID-19 vaccination. These receptors were taken from a human donor who had a prior SARS-CoV-2 infection.

The CDR3 coding sequence is TGTGCCAGCAGTTCCCGAGACAGTCTCAATCAGCCCCAGCATTTT. Translating it yields CASSSRDSLNQPQHF. The chain employs TRBV6-2 or TRBV6-3 and TRBJ1-5; TRBD1 might be the D (5 bases). The V and J ends lost 4 bases and 3 bases respectively, with 13 bases between them. CDR3 length: 15 residues. Per the germline V gene, CDR1 is MNHEY and CDR2 is SVGEGT.

This clone was seen a single time. The V gene is TRBV18, the J gene TRBJ2-1; 9 nucleotides align to TRBD2. This CDR3 region has 15 residues. V lost 3 bases, J lost 2 bases, and 2 bases stayed unmatched. From germline, CDR1 is KGHSH and CDR2 LQKENI. CDR3 coding DNA: TGTGCCAGCTCACCCCTAGCGGGGACCTACAATGAGCAGTTCTTC. Translating gives CASSPLAGTYNEQFF.

DNA of the CDR3: TGTGCCAGCAGTCAGGGACAGCCGTATATTAACTCTGGAAACACCATATATTTT. Translating it yields CASSQGQPYINSGNTIYF. V and J are TRBV6-6 and TRBJ1-3, with 7 bases aligning to TRBD1. This CDR3 has 18 amino acids. CDR1 is MNHNY and CDR2 is SVGAGI in the germline V gene (reference sequence). Trimming cost V 5 bases and J 0 bases; bases outside gene matches: 13.

The chain combines TRBV27 with TRBJ1-1; 7 nucleotides agree with TRBD1. CDR1 and CDR2 from the germline V gene are MNHEY and SMNVEV (reference sequence). V trimming: 9 bases; J trimming: 11 bases; junction bases outside the gene matches: 18. This CDR3 has 14 residues. This CDR3 reads CASRGRQGIRDAFF. CDR3 DNA sequence: TGTGCCAGTCGAGGACGACAGGGTATTAGGGATGCTTTCTTT.

The chain employs TRBV7-9 and TRBJ1-1; TRBD1 aligns across 7 bases. The V gene end was trimmed by 3 bases and the J gene end by 4 bases; junction bases not matched to a gene: 8. Germline V CDR1 and CDR2: SEHNR, FQNEAQ (reference sequence). This CDR3 has 15 residues. As DNA, the CDR3 is TGTGCCAGCAGCTTTCAGGAGGGGGCGCGCACTGAAGCTTTCTTT. It encodes CASSFQEGARTEAFF.

The V gene is TRBV7-3, the J gene TRBJ1-2; D perhaps matches TRBD1 (5 bases). V was pared by 5 bases and J by 3 bases, with 10 bases between. The CDR3 length is 13 residues. Germline CDR1 is SGHTA and CDR2 is FQGTGA. Here the CDR3 reads CASSPGTDYGYTF. The CDR3 nucleotides read TGTGCCAGCAGCCCGGGGACCGACTATGGCTACACCTTC.

The chain recombines TRBV5-6 with TRBJ2-1, with D hard to call. CDR3 length equals 17 residues. Trimming shortened V by 0 bases and J by 0 bases, and 13 bases separated the two germline ends. Germline values: CDR1 SGHDT, CDR2 YYEEEE. CDR3 in DNA: TGTGCCAGCAGCTTGGTTGCATACCGTAGCTCCTACAATGAGCAGTTCTTC. Its translation: CASSLVAYRSSYNEQFF.

The chain recombines TRBV5-1 with TRBJ2-3; D tentatively reads TRBD1 or TRBD2 (5 bases each). Trimming left V 4 bases short and J 6 bases short, with 18 bases between. This CDR3 has 15 residues. CDR1 and CDR2 (germline): SGHRS, YFSETQ. The CDR3 here is CASSPGGPTTDTQYF. CDR3 in DNA: TGCGCCAGCAGCCCTGGGGGTCCCACGACGGATACGCAGTATTTT. Based on the CDR3 plus reference TRBV5-1 and TRBJ2-3, the full variable domain is KAGVTQTPRYLIKTRGQQVTLSCSPISGHRSVSWYQQTPGQGLQFLFEYFSETQRNKGNFPGRFSGRQFSNSRSEMNVSTLELGDSALYLCASSPGGPTTDTQYFGPGTRLTVL.

The chain has TRBV5-5 and TRBJ2-1; perhaps TRBD2 as D (6 bases). Germline assignment: CDR1 SGHKS and CDR2 YYEKEE (reference sequence). V was cut by 4 bases and J by 8 bases, with 19 bases left in between. The CDR3 runs 15 residues. The DNA for the CDR3 is TGTGCCAGCAGCCCACCCCTGACTAGTCCCGATGAGCAGTTCTTC. Residues: CASSPPLTSPDEQFF.

The chain joins TRBV3-1 (or the pseudogene TRBV3-2) to TRBJ2-2; no definite D call. Germline V lookup: CDR1 LGHDT, CDR2 YNNKEL (reference sequence). With 3 bases removed from V and 1 base from J, the gap between germline ends came to 3 bases. The CDR3 has 13 amino acids. The CDR3 DNA is TGTGCCAGCAGCCATCAGAACACCGGGGAGCTGTTTTTT. Encoded protein: CASSHQNTGELFF.

To note about this clone: Germline and junction disagree at one end, which may indicate a read error. V gene TRBV2 combines with J gene TRBJ1-3; 7 bases agree with TRBD1. In germline, CDR1 is SNHLY, CDR2 FYNNEI. The CDR3 runs 16 residues. CDR3 nucleotide sequence: TGTGCCAGCAGGGAAGGCCTGACAGGGAGAGGAAACACCATATATTTT. It yields the protein CASREGLTGRGNTIYF.

This rearrangement joins TRBV6-5 to TRBJ2-3, with TRBD2 as a possible D gene (6 bases). This CDR3 region has 15 residues. In germline, CDR1 is MNHEY, CDR2 SVGAGI. Trimming took off 6 bases at V and 0 bases at J, with 13 bases between the two ends. CDR3 sequence reads: CASSRGTPSTDTQYF. The CDR3 nucleotides read TGTGCCAGCAGCCGCGGGACCCCTAGCACAGATACGCAGTATTTT.

This clone occurred a few times. CDR3 sequence reads: CASRTRGLDTGELFF. CDR3 bases: TGTGCCAGTAGAACCAGGGGGCTCGACACCGGGGAGCTGTTTTTT. This chain links TRBV19 with TRBJ2-2, with 8 positions matching TRBD1. Germline CDR1 reads LNHDA; CDR2 reads SQIVND (reference sequence). This CDR3 has 15 amino acids. V shed 6 bases and J 3 bases; nucleotides not matched to a gene: 6.

V gene TRBV14 combines with J gene TRBJ1-1; unclear D gene. V lost 2 bases and J 2 bases, leaving 6 bases between the germline ends. This CDR3 contains 13 residues. Per the germline V gene, CDR1 is SGHDN and CDR2 is FVKESK. CDR3 coding DNA: TGTGCCAGCAGCCAATCCTTCAACACTGAAGCTTTCTTT. This gives the protein CASSQSFNTEAFF.

This clone has a handful of counts. This chain uses TRBV11-2 with TRBJ2-7; 8 bases agree with TRBD1. Germline V CDR1 and CDR2: SGHAT, FQNNGV. This CDR3 has 16 residues. The junction had 9 bases not matched to a gene; V was cut back by 2 bases and J by 3 bases. The CDR3 loop is CASSLWALRGHYEQYF. The CDR3 bases are TGTGCCAGCAGCTTATGGGCTCTCAGGGGGCACTACGAGCAGTACTTC.

This clone was seen only once. V and J are TRBV5-4 and TRBJ1-4; no definite D call. The CDR3 spans 14 residues. CDR1 and CDR2 from the germline V gene are SGHNT and YYREEE (reference sequence). V was shortened by 3 bases and J by 0 bases, with 6 bases between the two germline ends. The CDR3 coding sequence is TGTGCCAGCAGCTGGGCTCCAACTAATGAAAAACTGTTTTTT. Translation gives CASSWAPTNEKLFF.

This chain links TRBV4-3 with TRBJ2-2, with D uncertain. Germline-derived CDR1 and CDR2 are LGHNA and YSLEER. With 6 bases removed from V and 3 bases from J, the gap between germline ends came to 14 bases. The CDR3 length is 15 residues. CDR3 loop: CASRMMLSDTGELFF. Written as DNA, the CDR3 is TGCGCCAGCAGGATGATGTTATCGGACACCGGGGAGCTGTTTTTT.

The chain employs TRBV5-1 and TRBJ2-1; D unresolved. The CDR3 is made up of 17 amino acids. Looked up from germline, CDR1 is SGHRS and CDR2 is YFSETQ. The germline V and J ends were trimmed by 2 bases and 6 bases, with 21 bases remaining between them. CDR3 amino acids: CASSFTLARPPLNEQFF. The CDR3 DNA follows: TGCGCCAGCAGCTTCACGTTGGCCCGTCCACCCCTCAATGAGCAGTTCTTC. The whole variable domain, remainder taken from reference TRBV5-1 and TRBJ2-1, is KAGVTQTPRYLIKTRGQQVTLSCSPISGHRSVSWYQQTPGQGLQFLFEYFSETQRNKGNFPGRFSGRQFSNSRSEMNVSTLELGDSALYLCASSFTLARPPLNEQFFGPGTRLTVL.

This clone came up a few times. The chain is built from TRBV7-9 and TRBJ2-7, with D perhaps given as TRBD1 or TRBD2 (5 bases each). Trimming shortened V by 8 bases and J by 0 bases, and 20 bases separated the two germline ends. This CDR3 contains 16 residues. CDR1 and CDR2 from the germline V gene are SEHNR and FQNEAQ (reference sequence). CDR3 bases: TGTGCCAGCCAATTAAGGGACGGAAGGAGCTCCTACGAGCAGTACTTC. Translated, it gives CASQLRDGRSSYEQYF. Supplemented by reference TRBV7-9 and TRBJ2-7, the full variable domain reads DTGVSQNPRHKITKRGQNVTFRCDPISEHNRLYWYRQTLGQGPEFLTYFQNEAQLEKSRLLSDRFSAERPKGSFSTLEIQRTEQGDSAMYLCASQLRDGRSSYEQYFGPGTRLTVT.

The chain employs TRBV18 and TRBJ2-1; 7 nucleotides agree with TRBD2. The length of the CDR3 is 16 residues. Germline CDR1 reads KGHSH; CDR2 reads LQKENI. Trimming took 2 bases from V and 5 from J; bases not matched to a gene: 9. The CDR3 here is CASSPSSLAVDNEQFF. In DNA, the CDR3 is TGTGCCAGCTCACCAAGTTCGCTAGCGGTAGACAATGAGCAGTTCTTC. Combining the CDR3 with reference TRBV18 and TRBJ2-1 gives the whole variable domain NAGVMQNPRHLVRRRGQEARLRCSPMKGHSHVYWYRQLPEEGLKFMVYLQKENIIDESGMPKERFSAEFPKEGPSILRIQQVVRGDSAAYFCASSPSSLAVDNEQFFGPGTRLTVL.